The 19 T cell receptor beta chains below come from one sample, sequenced in a study of cytomegalovirus exposure and HLA in healthy donors. The PCR had 60 Vbeta and 13 Jbeta primers. The method was immunoSEQ multiplex PCR; TCRdb's version includes in-frame clones alone and lacks a portion of them. Among about 150,000 clones listed, roughly 80% were seen once. The sequencing sample was made of PBMCs. The receptor source for this set is a man in his forties in good health and CMV-seropositive.

The V gene is TRBV15, the J gene TRBJ2-2; D is unresolved. Germline V gives CDR1 LNHNV, CDR2 YYDKDF (reference sequence). This CDR3 has 12 amino acids. Trimming stripped 3 bases from V and 5 bases from J, with 4 bases between. DNA of the CDR3: TGTGCCACCAGCAGCCGGACCGGGGAGCTGTTTTTT. This gives the protein CATSSRTGELFF.

The V gene is TRBV15, the J gene TRBJ2-5; D uncertain. The CDR3 contains 15 residues. Germline CDR1 and CDR2: LNHNV and YYDKDF (reference sequence). V gave up 0 bases and J gave up 4 bases, with 12 bases separating them. Written as DNA, the CDR3 is TGTGCCACCAGCAGAGATGGTCGACACTCAGAGACCCAGTACTTC. Protein product: CATSRDGRHSETQYF.

V is TRBV4-1 and J is TRBJ1-1, with 8 positions matching TRBD1. Germline CDR1 reads MGHRA; CDR2 reads YSYEKL. After removal of 5 bases from V and 7 bases from J, the junction contained 6 bases not matched to a gene. CDR3 length equals 13 residues. CDR3 sequence (DNA): TGCGCCAGCAGCTGGGACAGGAGGGGTGAAGCTTTCTTT. Protein: CASSWDRRGEAFF.

This clone was found once. The CDR3 bases are TGTGCCTGGAGTGTACCGGTATCCACTGAAGCTTTCTTT. Its translation: CAWSVPVSTEAFF. The chain recombines TRBV30 with TRBJ1-1; D remains ambiguous. V was clipped by 0 bases and J by 4 bases, with 9 bases between them. Germline lookup yields CDR1 GTSNPN and CDR2 SVGIG (reference sequence). The CDR3 is made up of 13 amino acids.

The rearrangement joins TRBV9 to TRBJ2-5; D is unclear. Near its end, the DNA agrees better with TRBJ2-7, so the J call may be wrong. Germline assignment: CDR1 SGDLS and CDR2 YYNGEE. The CDR3 extends over 15 amino acids. The CDR3 protein is CASSVEDSSSYEQYF. The CDR3 DNA is TGTGCCAGCAGCGTAGAAGACTCTAGCTCCTACGAGCAGTACTTC.

This clone was seen more than once but under ten times. Here the CDR3 reads CASSFRGINLHEQYF. CDR3 coding DNA: TGTGCCAGCAGTTTTCGAGGGATCAATCTCCACGAGCAGTACTTC. V is TRBV27 and J is TRBJ2-7; possible D gene TRBD2, 5 bases. Germline loops: CDR1 MNHEY, CDR2 SMNVEV (reference sequence). This CDR3 has 15 amino acids. V lost 3 bases and J lost 5, with 17 bases in between.

The genes are TRBV28 and TRBJ2-5, with 7 bases identical to TRBD2. Germline values: CDR1 MDHEN, CDR2 SYDVKM. After removal of 7 bases from V and 7 bases from J, the junction contained 15 bases not matched to a gene. The CDR3 extends over 15 amino acids. The CDR3 DNA follows: TGTGCCAGCACTCCCGGGGGGACTTCCAAACCGACCCAGTACTTC. This translates into CASTPGGTSKPTQYF.

The chain has TRBV28 and TRBJ2-2; 8 nucleotides match TRBD1. The CDR3 contains 13 residues. Germline V CDR1 and CDR2: MDHEN, SYDVKM. Trimming at V came to 8 bases and at J to 6 bases, leaving 5 bases not matched to a gene. The DNA for the CDR3 is TGTGCCAGCCGTCAGGGGGCGGCCGGGGAGCTGTTTTTT. It specifies CASRQGAAGELFF.

J is TRBJ1-5 and V is TRBV7-9, with TRBD1 as a possible D gene (5 bases). Germline lookup yields CDR1 SEHNR and CDR2 FQNEAQ (reference sequence). Trimming stripped 5 bases from V and 5 bases from J, with 16 bases between. CDR3 length: 15 residues. In DNA, the CDR3 is TGTGCCAGCAGCCACTTGGAGAAAGGGGATCAGCCCCAGCATTTT. Protein: CASSHLEKGDQPQHF.

V gene TRBV28 combines with J gene TRBJ2-7; TRBD2 aligns across 10 bases. CDR3 length equals 14 residues. Per the germline V gene, CDR1 is MDHEN and CDR2 is SYDVKM. With 8 bases clipped from V and 0 bases from J, the junction kept 4 bases outside the gene matches. This CDR3 is CASYASGSSYEQYF. The CDR3 bases are TGTGCCAGCTATGCTAGCGGGAGCTCCTACGAGCAGTACTTC.

The chain joins TRBV28 to TRBJ2-2; possibly TRBD1 or TRBD2 for D (9 bases each). Germline V CDR1 and CDR2: MDHEN, SYDVKM. Trimming cost V 8 bases and J 7 bases, with 29 bases left between them. The CDR3 sequence is 18 residues long. The CDR3 nucleotides are TGTGCCAGCCGGGACAGGGCAGTGAGCGGGAGGAGGGGCGGGGAGCTGTTTTTT. This codes for CASRDRAVSGRRGGELFF.

The chain has TRBV28 and TRBJ1-5; D might be TRBD1 (6 bases). The CDR3 totals 15 residues. In germline, CDR1 is MDHEN, CDR2 SYDVKM. V gave up 5 bases and J gave up 2 bases, with 13 bases separating them. DNA for the CDR3: TGTGCCAGCAGTGTACAGGGATTCGGCAATCAGCCCCAGCATTTT. Its protein is CASSVQGFGNQPQHF.

The rearrangement uses TRBV7-2 and TRBJ2-7; D may be TRBD2 (5 bases). Germline assignment: CDR1 SGHTA and CDR2 FQGNSA. The CDR3 spans 17 residues. V lost 5 bases and J lost 1, with 21 bases in between. CDR3 amino acids: CASSRSSWSSISYEQYF. CDR3 nucleotides: TGTGCCAGCAGCCGTTCTAGCTGGAGCTCCATATCCTACGAGCAGTACTTC.

This clone was picked up one time. V usage is TRBV18 and J usage is TRBJ2-1; 11 nucleotides agree with TRBD2. CDR3 length: 14 amino acids. In germline, CDR1 is KGHSH, CDR2 LQKENI. V shed 3 bases, J shed 5 bases, and the junction held 0 bases outside the gene matches. The CDR3 DNA reads TGTGCCAGCTCACCTAGCGGGAGGGACAATGAGCAGTTCTTC. This encodes CASSPSGRDNEQFF.

The chain recombines TRBV5-4 with TRBJ2-7, with 9 bases aligning to TRBD1. The CDR3 is 14 residues long. Germline CDR1 SGHNT, CDR2 YYREEE (reference sequence). With 3 bases clipped from V and 4 bases from J, the junction kept 5 bases outside the gene matches. The CDR3 here is CASSWGQGRYEQYF. Written as DNA, the CDR3 is TGTGCCAGCAGCTGGGGACAGGGTCGTTACGAGCAGTACTTC.

The chain has TRBV29-1 and TRBJ1-1, with D uncertain. The CDR3 is made up of 12 amino acids. The V and J ends lost 4 bases and 1 base respectively, with 7 bases between them. Per the germline V gene, CDR1 is SQVTM and CDR2 is ANQGSEA. The CDR3: CSVARQNTEAFF. The CDR3 bases are TGCAGCGTTGCCCGACAGAACACTGAAGCTTTCTTT.

This clone came up a few times. The V gene is TRBV28, the J gene TRBJ2-4, with no clear D. This CDR3 is 13 amino acids long. Trimming pared 7 bases from V and 0 bases from J, leaving 7 bases between. CDR1 MDHEN and CDR2 SYDVKM come from the germline V gene. The CDR3: CASTPVAKNIQYF. CDR3 in DNA: TGTGCCAGCACCCCAGTAGCCAAAAACATTCAGTACTTC.

In nucleotides, the CDR3 is TGTGCCAGCAGTTTTGTGCGGGGCTACAATGAGCAGTTCTTC. Translated: CASSFVRGYNEQFF. The chain couples TRBV28 to TRBJ2-1; a possible D gene is TRBD2 (6 bases). The CDR3 has 14 residues. Per the germline V gene, CDR1 is MDHEN and CDR2 is SYDVKM. The V end was cut by 3 bases, the J end by 3 bases, with 9 bases between.

The chain couples TRBV5-1 to TRBJ2-7; D gene unclear. This CDR3 is 13 amino acids long. Germline lookup yields CDR1 SGHRS and CDR2 YFSETQ. V was trimmed by 8 bases and J by 5 bases, leaving 17 bases between them. The CDR3 nucleotides are TGCGCCAGTCGTGAGAACGAAGCCCACGAGCAGTACTTC. This sequence encodes CASRENEAHEQYF.